The 17 T cell receptor beta chains listed next were all sequenced from one sample in a study of shared clonotypes between healthy human individuals. TCRdb's table, derived via immunoSEQ multiplex PCR, lists solely in-frame clones and lacks some. The sample has 1.6 million or so clones, approximately 98.5% seen once. Sequencing was carried out using naive CD4+ T cells sorted from blood. Stated subset: CD45RA+ positively selected. The receptor source for this set is a man aged 25 to 40 in good health.

This sequence joins TRBV2 and TRBJ1-4; D possibly corresponds to TRBD1 (5 bases). The CDR3 contains 15 residues. The V gene lost 2 bases and the J gene lost 4 bases, with 11 bases spanning the gap. Germline V gene lookup returns CDR1 SNHLY and CDR2 FYNNEI. CDR3: CASSELQVFNEKLFF. CDR3 nucleotide sequence: TGTGCCAGCAGTGAACTACAGGTTTTTAATGAAAAACTGTTTTTT.

This chain uses TRBV10-1 with TRBJ2-3, with D possibly being TRBD1 (8 bases). The CDR3 runs 15 residues. Germline CDR1 is WNHNN and CDR2 is SYGVQD (reference sequence). V lost 5 bases and J 3 bases, leaving 15 bases between the germline ends. CDR3 sequence reads: CASSSDRGGTDTQYF. The DNA of the CDR3 is TGCGCCAGCAGTTCAGACAGGGGAGGGACAGATACGCAGTATTTT.

The chain joins TRBV5-4 to TRBJ2-3; TRBD2 agrees at 9 bases. J lost 1 base, V lost 1 base, and 4 bases had no gene match. CDR1 is SGHNT, CDR2 YYREEE, per germline (reference sequence). This CDR3 comprises 16 residues. CDR3 nucleotides: TGTGCCAGCAGCTTGTTAGCGGGAGTTGGCACAGATACGCAGTATTTT. Translation gives CASSLLAGVGTDTQYF.

This chain uses TRBV5-5 with TRBJ1-5, with unresolved D. Trimming removed 1 base from V and 4 bases from J, with 9 bases in between. The CDR3 is made up of 14 amino acids. Germline CDR1 SGHKS, CDR2 YYEKEE (reference sequence). Here the CDR3 reads CASSLRQPNQPQHF. The CDR3 bases are TGTGCCAGCAGCTTGAGGCAGCCAAATCAGCCCCAGCATTTT.

The chain employs TRBV19 and TRBJ1-5; a weak D match, TRBD1 (6 bases). CDR1 LNHDA and CDR2 SQIVND come from the germline V gene (reference sequence). Trimming removed 11 bases from V and 4 bases from J, with 21 bases in between. This CDR3 region has 15 residues. CDR3 amino acids: CAGGEVWGRNQPQHF. The CDR3, as DNA: TGTGCCGGAGGCGAGGTCTGGGGGCGGAATCAGCCCCAGCATTTT.

The chain has TRBV7-9 and TRBJ2-3; 11 bases align to TRBD2. The junction had 7 bases not matched to a gene; V was cut back by 5 bases and J by 0 bases. CDR1 SEHNR and CDR2 FQNEAQ come from the germline V gene (reference sequence). CDR3 length: 17 amino acids. For the CDR3, the DNA is TGTGCCAGCAGCCCACCCCGACTAGCGGGAAGCACAGATACGCAGTATTTT. Its translation: CASSPPRLAGSTDTQYF.

J is TRBJ2-3 and V is TRBV5-4; 8 bases match TRBD2. V was pared by 2 bases and J by 3 bases, with 5 bases of the junction left unmatched. The CDR3 is 15 residues long. The germline CDR1 and CDR2 sequences are SGHNT and YYREEE (reference sequence). CDR3 protein: CASSLTGGPTDTQYF. The CDR3 DNA is TGTGCCAGCAGCTTAACGGGAGGGCCGACAGATACGCAGTATTTT.

V gene TRBV7-8 combines with J gene TRBJ2-2; perhaps TRBD2 as D (6 bases). CDR3 length: 15 residues. CDR1 and CDR2 from the germline V gene are SGHVS and FQNEAQ. Trimming took 3 bases from V and 3 from J, leaving 11 bases between them. The CDR3 reads CASSFADYYTGELFF. In nucleotides, the CDR3 is TGTGCCAGCAGCTTCGCGGACTACTACACCGGGGAGCTGTTTTTT.

Note on this clone: This sample also contains other DNA sequences that code for the same CDR3. The chain employs TRBV9 and TRBJ1-2; a possible D gene is TRBD1 (6 bases). CDR3 length: 13 amino acids. V lost 4 bases and J lost 5, with 12 bases in between. Germline V gives CDR1 SGDLS, CDR2 YYNGEE. The CDR3 coding sequence is TGTGCCAGCAGCCCGGACAGAAATTATGGCTACACCTTC. It is translated as CASSPDRNYGYTF.

This chain connects TRBV25-1 to TRBJ2-2; D remains unclear. The CDR3 extends over 15 amino acids. Germline CDR1 and CDR2: MGHDK and SYGVNS. The ends were cut back, 2 bases at V and 4 bases at J, with 11 bases in the middle. CDR3 protein: CASSEPRVGTGELFF. DNA for the CDR3: TGTGCCAGCAGTGAACCTAGAGTCGGCACCGGGGAGCTGTTTTTT.

The rearrangement joins TRBV6-6 to TRBJ1-3; D remains ambiguous. V lost 1 base and J 4 bases, leaving 11 bases between the germline ends. The CDR3 runs to 15 residues. In germline, CDR1 is MNHNY, CDR2 SVGAGI (reference sequence). In nucleotides, the CDR3 is TGTGCCAGCAGTTACTTGGGATTTGGGGGAAACACCATATATTTT. It codes for CASSYLGFGGNTIYF.

This chain joins TRBV20-1 and TRBJ2-1; TRBD2 might be the D (5 bases). Germline loops: CDR1 DFQATT, CDR2 SNEGSKA (reference sequence). V lost 0 bases to trimming and J lost 15 bases, with 6 bases between them. The CDR3 length is 9 residues. This CDR3 is CSAREGGFF. DNA of the CDR3: TGCAGTGCTAGAGAAGGAGGGTTCTTC.

This chain joins TRBV5-4 and TRBJ2-7; TRBD1 aligns across 7 bases. The CDR3 spans 14 residues. Germline trimming cut 4 bases from V and 1 base from J; bases unmatched to any gene: 5. Per germline, CDR1 SGHNT and CDR2 YYREEE (reference sequence). The DNA of the CDR3 is TGTGCCAGCAGCGCCCGGGACAGTTCCTACGAGCAGTACTTC. Amino acids: CASSARDSSYEQYF.

This clone was seen a single time. V is TRBV7-8 and J is TRBJ2-1; 7 nucleotides align to TRBD1. From germline, CDR1 is SGHVS and CDR2 FQNEAQ. The CDR3 is made up of 16 amino acids. The V segment lost 4 bases and the J segment 1 base; nucleotides outside the gene matches: 7. CDR3 loop: CASSSYTGASYNEQFF. The CDR3 nucleotides are TGTGCCAGCAGCTCCTATACAGGGGCTTCCTACAATGAGCAGTTCTTC.

The chain links TRBV5-1 to TRBJ2-7; 9 bases match TRBD1. Germline trimming cut 4 bases from V and 7 bases from J; bases unmatched to any gene: 6. Germline V gene sequence: CDR1 SGHRS, CDR2 YFSETQ. This CDR3 is 13 amino acids long. Here the CDR3 reads CASSPGTGSEQYF. CDR3 bases: TGCGCCAGCAGCCCAGGGACAGGGAGTGAGCAGTACTTC.

This chain joins TRBV5-1 and TRBJ1-4, with 8 bases identical to TRBD1. The CDR3 has 15 amino acids. CDR1 is SGHRS and CDR2 is YFSETQ in the germline V gene. J lost 7 bases, V lost 4 bases, and 9 bases had no gene match. The CDR3 loop is CASSARTGSIEKLFF. The CDR3 DNA reads as TGCGCCAGCAGCGCTAGGACAGGGAGTATTGAAAAACTGTTTTTT.

This sequence joins TRBV7-9 and TRBJ1-4, with a possible D match to TRBD1 (5 bases). The CDR3 sequence is 16 residues long. The V end was cut by 4 bases, the J end by 4 bases, with 16 bases between. CDR1 is SEHNR and CDR2 is FQNEAQ in the germline V gene (reference sequence). The CDR3 loop reads CASSSTRTLNNEKLFF. CDR3 nucleotide sequence: TGTGCCAGCAGCTCGACGAGGACACTGAATAATGAAAAACTGTTTTTT. Drawing the rest from reference TRBV7-9 and TRBJ1-4, the complete variable domain is DTGVSQNPRHKITKRGQNVTFRCDPISEHNRLYWYRQTLGQGPEFLTYFQNEAQLEKSRLLSDRFSAERPKGSFSTLEIQRTEQGDSAMYLCASSSTRTLNNEKLFFGSGTQLSVL.